Listed below are T cell receptor beta chains from one sample, sequenced in a study of cytomegalovirus exposure and HLA in healthy donors. The table came from immunoSEQ multiplex PCR; TCRdb's copy has only in-frame clones and leaves some out. The table shows over 150,000 clones, with 77% occurring only once. Specimen: PBMCs. The receptor set was obtained from a woman in her sixties or seventies in good health and CMV-seropositive. Each CDR3 is given with its conserved first and last residue. A D gene is named only where the DNA matches it firmly. Size tells how often a clone was seen (once, few, many) or the class of an expanded clone, and some rows leave it out.

clone_size | d_call | j_call | v_call | cdr3_nt | cdr3_aa
few | TRBD1 | TRBJ1-5 | TRBV6-1 | TGTGCCAGCAGTGAAACAGGGGCGAGGATCCGGCAGCCCCAGCATTTT | CASSETGARIRQPQHF
- | - | TRBJ1-5 | TRBV11-2 | TGTGCCAGCAGCTTAGGGCGGGGAACGGCTAGCAATCAGCCCCAGCATTTT | CASSLGRGTASNQPQHF
- | TRBD1 | TRBJ1-5 | TRBV28 | TGTGCCAGCAGTTTAAACAGGGGGACCCATCAGCCCCAGCATTTT | CASSLNRGTHQPQHF
few | - | TRBJ2-5 | TRBV5-4 | TGTGCCAGCAGGTCCGACAGGGAGGCACGCGAGACCCAGTACTTC | CASRSDREARETQYF
- | TRBD1 | TRBJ2-7 | TRBV6-1 | TGTGCCAGCAGCGGGACAGGGGGCTCCTACGAGCAGTACTTC | CASSGTGGSYEQYF
- | - | TRBJ2-2 | TRBV7-3 | TGTGCCAGCAGCGTTGGAGCGAGCACCGGGGAGCTGTTTTTT | CASSVGASTGELFF
- | TRBD1 | TRBJ1-2 | TRBV7-8 | TGTGCCAGCAGCTCTGTACCGGGACAGACTAACTATGGCTACACCTTC | CASSSVPGQTNYGYTF
- | TRBD2 | TRBJ2-1 | TRBV10-3 | TGTGCCATCAGTGAGTCGGGACTAGCGGGACCCAATGAGCAGTTCTTC | CAISESGLAGPNEQFF
- | - | TRBJ2-7 | TRBV19 | TGTGCCAGTAGTGCAGGGTCGAACTACGAGCAGTACTTC | CASSAGSNYEQYF
- | - | TRBJ1-1 | TRBV5-5 | TGTGCCAGCAGCGTGGACGGTAGGAACACTGAAGCTTTCTTT | CASSVDGRNTEAFF
- | - | TRBJ2-7 | TRBV11-2 | TGTGCCAGCAGCTGGGAAAGGACTTCCCGCGAGCAGTACTTC | CASSWERTSREQYF
- | - | TRBJ1-2 | TRBV27 | TGTGCCAGCAGTTTATCTGAGGGAAACTATGGCTACACCTTC | CASSLSEGNYGYTF
- | - | TRBJ2-5 | TRBV30 | TGTGCCTGGACGCGGGTGGCCCAAGAGACCCAGTACTTC | CAWTRVAQETQYF
few | - | TRBJ1-5 | TRBV19 | TGTGCCAGTAAAGTAGGAGATCAGCCCCAGCATTTT | CASKVGDQPQHF
- | TRBD2 | TRBJ2-5 | TRBV30 | TGTGCCTGGAGCCAAGGGGCTAGCGGGATACAAGAGACCCAGTACTTC | CAWSQGASGIQETQYF
- | TRBD2 | TRBJ2-5 | TRBV2 | TGTGCCACACGGACTAGCGGGGGCCAAGAGACCCAGTACTTC | CATRTSGGQETQYF
- | TRBD2 | TRBJ2-3 | TRBV5-6 | TGTGCCAGCAGCTTGGGTAGCGGGACTAGCACAGATACGCAGTATTTT | CASSLGSGTSTDTQYF
- | - | TRBJ1-1 | TRBV5-1 | TGCGCCAGCAGCTTCCCCCAGGGAGGATCTGTGAACACTGAAGCTTTCTTT | CASSFPQGGSVNTEAFF
- | TRBD2 | TRBJ2-5 | TRBV25-1 | TGTGCCAGCAGTGTAGGCCTAGCGGGGGGTGAGACCCAGTACTTC | CASSVGLAGGETQYF
- | - | TRBJ1-3 | TRBV30 | TGTGCCTGGAGGCAAGTCTGGAGCACCATATATTTT | CAWRQVWSTIYF
- | - | TRBJ1-5 | TRBV7-6 | TGTGCCAGCAGCTCAGAATATAGCAATCAGCCCCAGCATTTT | CASSSEYSNQPQHF